One sample yielded the 21 T cell receptor beta chains listed below, sequenced in a study of CD8 T cells in Susac syndrome. With random hexamers, about 0.45 to 1 ug RNA was reverse transcribed. A single record per CDR3 protein comes from TCRdb applying MiXCR to the immunoSEQ multiplex PCR reads. The table lists fewer than 300,000 distinct CDR3 sequences, 85% of them singletons. Sequencing was done on a sample of CD8+ T cells from PBMCs. The receptor set was obtained from a human donor with multiple sclerosis.

V gene TRBV27 combines with J gene TRBJ2-2, with D possibly being TRBD2 (6 bases). The V gene's germline CDR1 is MNHEY and CDR2 SMNVEV (reference sequence). With 6 bases removed from V and 9 bases from J, the gap between germline ends came to 11 bases. The CDR3 extends over 12 amino acids. The CDR3, as DNA: TGTGCCAGCAGCTGGGGGGTCAGGGAGCTGTTTTTT. The encoded protein is CASSWGVRELFF.

V usage is TRBV6-1 and J usage is TRBJ2-5; 7 positions agree with TRBD1. Germline loops: CDR1 MNHNS, CDR2 SASEGT. Trimming cost V 5 bases and J 4 bases; bases outside gene matches: 16. The CDR3 has 17 residues. CDR3: CASSLAPYRGEGETQYF. The CDR3 nucleotides read TGTGCCAGCAGTCTCGCCCCCTACAGGGGAGAAGGAGAGACCCAGTACTTC.

The rearrangement uses TRBV3-1 and TRBJ1-1, with 7 bases aligning to TRBD1. CDR3 size: 17 residues. The V gene's germline CDR1 is LGHDT and CDR2 YNNKEL (reference sequence). V lost 0 bases, J lost 3 bases, and 10 bases stayed unmatched. CDR3 region: CASSQDPGGYEDTEAFF. The CDR3 DNA reads TGTGCCAGCAGCCAAGATCCAGGGGGGTATGAGGACACTGAAGCTTTCTTT.

The chain recombines TRBV3-1 with TRBJ2-7, with a tentative D call TRBD2 (5 bases). This CDR3 has 14 residues. V was clipped by 1 base and J by 2 bases, with 9 bases between them. The germline CDR1 and CDR2 sequences are LGHDT and YNNKEL (reference sequence). The CDR3 DNA reads as TGTGCCAGCAGCCAAGGCGGAGCGGCCTACGAGCAGTACTTC. Its protein is CASSQGGAAYEQYF.

The genes are TRBV29-1 and TRBJ2-1; TRBD2 aligns across 13 bases. The germline V gene has CDR1 SQVTM and CDR2 ANQGSEA. The trim removed 4 bases at V and 4 bases at J, leaving 7 bases unmatched. This CDR3 is built from 16 residues. CDR3 DNA sequence: TGCAGCGTTGCGGAGGGGACTAGCGGGACTTACAATGAGCAGTTCTTC. Translated, it gives CSVAEGTSGTYNEQFF.

This chain's CDR3 is CASSQEGPGARSTEAFF. Written as DNA, the CDR3 is TGTGCCAGCAGCCAAGAAGGTCCGGGCGCCCGCAGCACTGAAGCTTTCTTT. The chain combines TRBV14 with TRBJ1-1; D remains ambiguous. Trimming shortened V by 0 bases and J by 4 bases, and 18 bases separated the two germline ends. This CDR3 spans 17 amino acids. Germline assignment: CDR1 SGHDN and CDR2 FVKESK.

Only one count was recorded for this clonotype. V and J are TRBV28 and TRBJ1-1, with a weak D call TRBD1 (6 bases). Trimming took 2 bases from V and 4 from J, leaving 14 bases between them. Germline CDR1 and CDR2: MDHEN and SYDVKM. This CDR3 has 15 amino acids. The CDR3 here is CASSLLRGGGTEAFF. DNA of the CDR3: TGTGCCAGCAGTTTACTGAGGGGAGGGGGCACTGAAGCTTTCTTT.

The chain employs TRBV7-9 and TRBJ2-7; a weak D match, TRBD2 (6 bases). This CDR3 has 15 residues. Trimming stripped 4 bases from V and 0 bases from J, with 13 bases between. Germline V gives CDR1 SEHNR, CDR2 FQNEAQ (reference sequence). CDR3 coding DNA: TGTGCCAGCAGCTCAGGGAGGAGGGGCTCCTACGAGCAGTACTTC. Translating it yields CASSSGRRGSYEQYF.

This chain uses TRBV19 with TRBJ1-6; 7 bases match TRBD1. The CDR3 is 15 amino acids. V shed 5 bases, J shed 9 bases, and the junction held 10 bases outside the gene matches. Germline CDR1 and CDR2: LNHDA and SQIVND (reference sequence). As DNA, the CDR3 is TGTGCCAGTAGTCCACCGGGACAGTCGCGTTCACCCCTCCACTTT. Protein sequence: CASSPPGQSRSPLHF.

This clonotype was counted only a few times. This chain uses TRBV28 with TRBJ2-1, with D unclear. With 5 bases removed from V and 7 bases from J, the gap between germline ends came to 6 bases. This CDR3 is built from 11 residues. CDR1 and CDR2 (germline): MDHEN, SYDVKM. The CDR3: CASSPENEQFF. CDR3 sequence (DNA): TGTGCCAGCAGTCCGGAGAATGAGCAGTTCTTC.

The chain joins TRBV20-1 to TRBJ2-2; D might be TRBD2 (5 bases). The V end was cut by 6 bases, the J end by 4 bases, with 18 bases between. Germline CDR1 reads DFQATT; CDR2 reads SNEGSKA (reference sequence). The length of the CDR3 is 15 residues. CDR3 in DNA: TGCAGTGCCCGAGGTCGGGGAGTGAGCACCGGGGAGCTGTTTTTT. Amino acids: CSARGRGVSTGELFF.

The chain couples TRBV9 to TRBJ2-2; 9 bases are shared with TRBD2. V shed 2 bases and J 7 bases; nucleotides not matched to a gene: 21. The CDR3 has 20 amino acids. Germline V gene lookup returns CDR1 SGDLS and CDR2 YYNGEE. CDR3 region: CASSVRNRVAGVLEHGELFF. CDR3 DNA: TGTGCCAGCAGCGTTCGAAACAGAGTAGCGGGAGTCCTAGAGCACGGGGAGCTGTTTTTT.

The J gene is TRBJ2-7, the V gene TRBV14; possibly TRBD1 for D (6 bases). The CDR3 consists of 14 residues. Trimming stripped 7 bases from V and 2 bases from J, with 15 bases between. Germline CDR1 and CDR2: SGHDN and FVKESK. CDR3 DNA: TGTGCCAGCAAGGGGGTTGGGGATCCCTACGAGCAGTACTTC. The encoded protein is CASKGVGDPYEQYF. Combining the CDR3 with reference TRBV14 and TRBJ2-7 gives the whole variable domain EAGVTQFPSHSVIEKGQTVTLRCDPISGHDNLYWYRRVMGKEIKFLLHFVKESKQDESGMPNNRFLAERTGGTYSTLKVQPAELEDSGVYFCASKGVGDPYEQYFGPGTRLTVT.

This clonotype was observed a single time. The gene calls are TRBV28 and TRBJ2-4, with D unresolved. This CDR3 spans 12 amino acids. The germline V gene has CDR1 MDHEN and CDR2 SYDVKM. Trimming stripped 3 bases from V and 7 bases from J, with 7 bases between. The DNA for the CDR3 is TGTGCCAGCAGTTTTGTCTGGAACATTCAGTACTTC. Translating it yields CASSFVWNIQYF.

This chain connects TRBV21-1 to TRBJ2-3; the tabulated D call, TRBD2, remains unverified against the DNA. TRBV21-1 is a known pseudogene. The CDR3 is 12 amino acids. CDR3 residues: CASAGSTDTQYF. The CDR3 coding sequence is TGTGCCAGCGCGGGGAGCACAGATACGCAGTATTTT.

There are a few counts of this clonotype. The chain has TRBV7-3 and TRBJ2-3, with D possibly being TRBD1 or TRBD2 (5 bases each). Deletions cut 0 bases from V and 3 bases from J, with 10 bases between. CDR3 size: 15 residues. Germline CDR1 is SGHTA and CDR2 is FQGTGA. This CDR3 is CASSLTGESTDTQYF. CDR3 DNA sequence: TGTGCCAGCAGCTTAACGGGGGAGAGTACAGATACGCAGTATTTT. Complete variable domain (other parts from reference TRBV7-3 and TRBJ2-3): GAGVSQTPSNKVTEKGKYVELRCDPISGHTALYWYRQSLGQGPEFLIYFQGTGAADDSGLPNDRFFAVRPEGSVSTLKIQRTERGDSAVYLCASSLTGESTDTQYFGPGTRLTVL.

The chain links TRBV20-1 to TRBJ2-1, with D possibly matching TRBD2 (6 bases). CDR1 DFQATT and CDR2 SNEGSKA come from the germline V gene (reference sequence). V lost 0 bases and J lost 0, with 15 bases in between. This CDR3 contains 17 residues. CDR3 bases: TGCAGTGCTAGAGATCGACCCCGGGGGAGCTCCTACAATGAGCAGTTCTTC. Protein product: CSARDRPRGSSYNEQFF.

CDR3 bases: TGTGCCAGCAGCCCCGCAACGGACAGGGCCTCGGACACCATATATTTT. Protein product: CASSPATDRASDTIYF. The chain joins TRBV3-1 to TRBJ1-3; 8 bases map to TRBD1. The germline V gene has CDR1 LGHDT and CDR2 YNNKEL (reference sequence). Losses at the gene ends were 4 bases for V and 8 bases for J; bases not matched to a gene: 13. The CDR3 length is 16 residues.

A single count supports this clonotype. The CDR3 loop is CSARAIKGTHTDTQYF. The CDR3 nucleotides are TGCAGTGCTAGAGCGATAAAGGGGACCCACACAGATACGCAGTATTTT. This chain uses TRBV20-1 with TRBJ2-3; D is possibly TRBD1 or TRBD2 (5 bases each). Germline V lookup: CDR1 DFQATT, CDR2 SNEGSKA (reference sequence). The CDR3 length is 16 residues. V was shortened by 1 base and J by 2 bases, with 16 bases between the two germline ends.

The rearrangement uses TRBV6-2 or TRBV6-3 and TRBJ2-7; no clear D gene. The V and J ends lost 5 bases and 5 bases respectively, with 16 bases between them. This CDR3 spans 14 amino acids. Germline V gives CDR1 MNHEY, CDR2 SVGEGT. The CDR3 DNA reads TGTGCCAGCAGTCCCGGAGTAGGGTACCACGAGCAGTACTTC. Translating it yields CASSPGVGYHEQYF.

A single count supports this clonotype. The V gene is TRBV10-3, the J gene TRBJ1-2; maybe TRBD1 (5 bases). The germline V and J ends were trimmed by 0 bases and 5 bases, with 19 bases remaining between them. This CDR3 contains 17 residues. In germline, CDR1 is ENHRY, CDR2 SYGVKD. The CDR3 DNA is TGTGCCATCAGTGAGTCGTCCGGGGCCACCACACCTTATGGCTACACCTTC. Translation gives CAISESSGATTPYGYTF.